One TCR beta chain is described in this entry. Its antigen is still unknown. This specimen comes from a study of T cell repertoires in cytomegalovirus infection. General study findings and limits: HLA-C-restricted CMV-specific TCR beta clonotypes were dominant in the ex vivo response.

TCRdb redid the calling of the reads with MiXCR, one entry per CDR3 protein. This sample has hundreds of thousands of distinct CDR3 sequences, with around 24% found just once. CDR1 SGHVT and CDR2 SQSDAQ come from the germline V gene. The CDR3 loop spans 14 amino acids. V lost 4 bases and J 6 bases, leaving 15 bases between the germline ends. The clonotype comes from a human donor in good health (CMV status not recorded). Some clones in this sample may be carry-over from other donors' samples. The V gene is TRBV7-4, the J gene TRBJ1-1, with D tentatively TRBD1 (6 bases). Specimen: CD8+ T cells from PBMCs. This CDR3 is CASSSLTGWSEAFF. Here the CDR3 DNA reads TGTGCCAGCAGCTCTTTGACAGGATGGTCTGAAGCTTTCTTT.